Following are 21 T cell receptor beta chains from one sample sequenced in a study of CD8+ T cells in alopecia areata. TCR sequencing used cDNA made by reverse transcription of extracted RNA. The table came from immunoSEQ multiplex PCR; TCRdb's copy has only in-frame clones and leaves some out. The sample contains hundreds of thousands of clones, roughly two fifths of which appear only once. The treatment was: oral pan-JAK inhibitor, 5-10 mg twice daily. The sequences come from CD4+ T cells sorted from blood, collected at roughly week 30, from a patient treated with tofacitinib. The receptors here all came from a human donor with alopecia areata.

This chain uses TRBV4-1 with TRBJ1-5; D is ambiguous. CDR1 MGHRA and CDR2 YSYEKL come from the germline V gene. This CDR3 is 16 amino acids long. V lost 4 bases and J 0 bases, leaving 13 bases between the germline ends. DNA for the CDR3: TGCGCCAGCAGCCTTGAGAGGGTGGGTAGCAATCAGCCCCAGCATTTT. As protein: CASSLERVGSNQPQHF.

This clone was seen a few times. The chain combines TRBV4-2 with TRBJ1-5; D gene uncertain. V was clipped by 0 bases and J by 7 bases, with 7 bases between them. CDR3 size: 13 residues. Germline V gene data show CDR1 as LGHNA and CDR2 as YNFKEQ. CDR3 coding DNA: TGTGCCAGCAGCCAAGAGGCCGAACAGCCCCAGCATTTT. It codes for CASSQEAEQPQHF.

The rearrangement links TRBV5-1 to TRBJ2-1, with unresolved D. The germline V and J ends were trimmed by 2 bases and 7 bases, with 13 bases remaining between them. The CDR3 runs 14 residues. The germline CDR1 and CDR2 sequences are SGHRS and YFSETQ. The CDR3, as DNA: TGCGCCAGCAGCTTTGGCCAGGCCGAGAATGAGCAGTTCTTC. Protein product: CASSFGQAENEQFF.

This clone turned up a few times. The chain carries TRBV7-9 and TRBJ2-1; unclear D gene. The CDR3 covers 12 residues. Germline V gene sequence: CDR1 SEHNR, CDR2 FQNEAQ (reference sequence). Deletions cut 2 bases from V and 5 bases from J, with 4 bases between. CDR3 nucleotide sequence: TGTGCCAGCAGCTTAATAGACAATGAGCAGTTCTTC. Amino acids: CASSLIDNEQFF. Looking up the rest from reference TRBV7-9 and TRBJ2-1 gives the full variable domain: DTGVSQNPRHKITKRGQNVTFRCDPISEHNRLYWYRQTLGQGPEFLTYFQNEAQLEKSRLLSDRFSAERPKGSFSTLEIQRTEQGDSAMYLCASSLIDNEQFFGPGTRLTVL.

The V gene is TRBV5-6, the J gene TRBJ1-5; D is unclear. The CDR3 sequence is 14 residues long. Germline lookup yields CDR1 SGHDT and CDR2 YYEEEE. Between the trimmed V and J ends, which lost 2 bases and 7 bases, there was a span of 13 bases. The CDR3 DNA follows: TGTGCCAGCAGCTTCCGGGCGGTTAGCCAGCCCCAGCATTTT. Translated, it gives CASSFRAVSQPQHF.

This clone turned up a few times. The genes are TRBV30 and TRBJ2-5; D is uncertain. V gave up 4 bases and J gave up 4 bases, with 13 bases separating them. The CDR3 extends over 13 amino acids. The germline CDR1 and CDR2 sequences are GTSNPN and SVGIG (reference sequence). CDR3 DNA: TGTGCCTGGATTGGCCAGAGCATAGAGACCCAGTACTTC. This codes for CAWIGQSIETQYF.

Note on this clone: The junction departs from the called germline gene at one end, perhaps through a read error. This sequence joins TRBV7-7 and TRBJ2-3, with TRBD1 as a possible D gene (5 bases). Germline V gene sequence: CDR1 SSHAT, CDR2 FNYEAQ (reference sequence). The CDR3 loop spans 13 amino acids. The CDR3 DNA reads as TGTGCTAGCAGCTTAGGCTACAGGGATACGCAGTATTTT. Protein product: CASSLGYRDTQYF.

In its sample, this clone was seen a few times. The chain has TRBV14 and TRBJ2-7; D is possibly TRBD2 (5 bases). CDR3 size: 12 residues. Germline V gene lookup returns CDR1 SGHDN and CDR2 FVKESK. The ends were cut back, 2 bases at V and 5 bases at J, with 7 bases in the middle. In nucleotides, the CDR3 is TGTGCCAGCAGCCAAACTAGAAACGAGCAGTACTTC. Translating gives CASSQTRNEQYF.

The rearrangement joins TRBV7-3 to TRBJ2-5; 10 positions match TRBD2. The CDR3 runs 17 residues. Germline-derived CDR1 and CDR2 are SGHTA and FQGTGA. Germline trimming cut 4 bases from V and 2 bases from J; bases unmatched to any gene: 10. CDR3 DNA sequence: TGTGCCAGCAGCTACGATCCGGGACTAGCGTTGCAAGAGACCCAGTACTTC. Its protein is CASSYDPGLALQETQYF.

In this sample, this clone turned up a few times. The chain combines TRBV9 with TRBJ1-4, with D maybe TRBD1 (6 bases). Deletions cut 5 bases from V and 5 bases from J, with 13 bases between. Germline V lookup: CDR1 SGDLS, CDR2 YYNGEE. The CDR3 is 14 amino acids. This CDR3 is CASSPGTLNEKLFF. CDR3 DNA sequence: TGTGCCAGCAGTCCTGGGACATTAAATGAAAAACTGTTTTTT.

V usage is TRBV7-9 and J usage is TRBJ2-3; possibly TRBD1 for D (5 bases). Trimming took 3 bases from V and 2 from J, leaving 15 bases between them. CDR1 and CDR2 (germline): SEHNR, FQNEAQ (reference sequence). The CDR3 extends over 16 amino acids. The CDR3 DNA is TGTGCCAGCAGCTTCGATACAGGTCTTCTCACAGATACGCAGTATTTT. Amino acid sequence: CASSFDTGLLTDTQYF. The full variable domain, with the rest looked up from reference TRBV7-9 and TRBJ2-3, is DTGVSQNPRHKITKRGQNVTFRCDPISEHNRLYWYRQTLGQGPEFLTYFQNEAQLEKSRLLSDRFSAERPKGSFSTLEIQRTEQGDSAMYLCASSFDTGLLTDTQYFGPGTRLTVL.

The table lists this clone with a few counts. The J gene is TRBJ2-1, the V gene TRBV30; D gene ambiguous. CDR3 length: 12 amino acids. Germline CDR1 reads GTSNPN; CDR2 reads SVGIG (reference sequence). The V end was cut by 3 bases, the J end by 2 bases, with 5 bases between. This CDR3 is CAWRGTYNEQFF. The CDR3 DNA follows: TGTGCCTGGAGAGGAACCTACAATGAGCAGTTCTTC.

In this sample, this clone turned up a few times. The rearrangement links TRBV25-1 to TRBJ2-7; D not certain. Germline CDR1 and CDR2: MGHDK and SYGVNS. This CDR3 comprises 14 residues. V was trimmed by 0 bases and J by 3 bases, leaving 9 bases between them. The CDR3 sequence: CASSEYGSFYEQYF. For the CDR3, the DNA is TGTGCCAGCAGTGAATACGGCTCGTTCTACGAGCAGTACTTC.

This clone turned up a few times. The chain employs TRBV11-1 and TRBJ2-1; D is undetermined. Trimming cost V 8 bases and J 3 bases, with 14 bases left between them. Per the germline V gene, CDR1 is SGHAT and CDR2 is FQDESV (reference sequence). The CDR3 is 14 amino acids. CDR3 sequence (DNA): TGTGCCAGCGCGATCGGGCGTAACTACAATGAGCAGTTCTTC. As protein: CASAIGRNYNEQFF.

This chain uses TRBV29-1 with TRBJ2-2; 8 positions match TRBD1. V was clipped by 7 bases and J by 5 bases; unmatched bases: 6. This CDR3 spans 13 amino acids. The germline V gene encodes CDR1 SQVTM and CDR2 ANQGSEA. The CDR3 spells CSADRGGTGELFF. The CDR3 region has the DNA TGCAGCGCCGACAGGGGAGGTACCGGGGAGCTGTTTTTT.

This clone was recorded only once. This chain connects TRBV25-1 to TRBJ2-1; 7 positions agree with TRBD2. Germline V gene sequence: CDR1 MGHDK, CDR2 SYGVNS. The junction had 19 bases not matched to a gene; V was cut back by 7 bases and J by 7 bases. The CDR3 contains 17 residues. The DNA of the CDR3 is TGTGCCAGCACCGGGGGGTTGGGAGATGGGTTGCGAAATGAGCAGTTCTTC. Translated, it gives CASTGGLGDGLRNEQFF. Full variable domain (remainder filled in from reference TRBV25-1 and TRBJ2-1): EADIYQTPRYLVIGTGKKITLECSQTMGHDKMYWYQQDPGMELHLIHYSYGVNSTEKGDLSSESTVSRIRTEHFPLTLESARPSHTSQYLCASTGGLGDGLRNEQFFGPGTRLTVL.

The chain carries TRBV29-1 and TRBJ2-7, with D unclear. Trimming removed 4 bases at V and 0 bases at J, with 13 bases between. The CDR3 is 14 amino acids. Germline values: CDR1 SQVTM, CDR2 ANQGSEA. The CDR3 protein is CSVGEPVSSYEQYF. The CDR3 DNA reads as TGCAGCGTTGGTGAGCCGGTCAGCTCCTACGAGCAGTACTTC.

The J gene is TRBJ2-3, the V gene TRBV5-1, with a possible D match to TRBD2 (6 bases). Germline assignment: CDR1 SGHRS and CDR2 YFSETQ. The CDR3 consists of 15 residues. V was pared by 4 bases and J by 4 bases, with 16 bases between. CDR3 DNA sequence: TGCGCCAGCAGCATTAGCGGAACCGGTTCAGATACGCAGTATTTT. It is translated as CASSISGTGSDTQYF.

Notes on this clone: The junction differs from germline at one of its ends, possibly a read error. V usage is TRBV4-2 and J usage is TRBJ2-7, with 8 bases aligning to TRBD1. The germline V gene has CDR1 LGHNA and CDR2 YNFKEQ. The CDR3 length is 16 residues. The CDR3 reads CASSEEWTGSYYEQYF. The DNA of the CDR3 is TGTGCCAGCAGCGAAGAATGGACAGGGAGTTACTACGAGCAGTACTTC.

Turning to this clone: Other DNA sequences in the same sample also yield this CDR3. The CDR3 DNA follows: TGTGCCAGCAGTGGAGGGTCAACTGAAGCTTTCTTT. Encoded protein: CASSGGSTEAFF. The gene calls are TRBV2 and TRBJ1-1; D is unclear. Germline V CDR1 and CDR2: SNHLY, FYNNEI. Trimming took 4 bases from V and 5 from J, leaving 8 bases between them. The CDR3 totals 12 residues. Looking up the rest from reference TRBV2 and TRBJ1-1 gives the full variable domain: EPEVTQTPSHQVTQMGQEVILRCVPISNHLYFYWYRQILGQKVEFLVSFYNNEISEKSEIFDDQFSVERPDGSNFTLKIRSTKLEDSAMYFCASSGGSTEAFFGQGTRLTVV.

This chain uses TRBV6-1 with TRBJ2-7, with D hard to call. V lost 4 bases, J lost 0 bases, and 13 bases lay in between. Germline-derived CDR1 and CDR2 are MNHNS and SASEGT. The CDR3 spans 15 residues. CDR3 loop: CASSAAYGASYEQYF. CDR3 nucleotide sequence: TGTGCCAGCAGTGCCGCCTACGGAGCCTCCTACGAGCAGTACTTC.